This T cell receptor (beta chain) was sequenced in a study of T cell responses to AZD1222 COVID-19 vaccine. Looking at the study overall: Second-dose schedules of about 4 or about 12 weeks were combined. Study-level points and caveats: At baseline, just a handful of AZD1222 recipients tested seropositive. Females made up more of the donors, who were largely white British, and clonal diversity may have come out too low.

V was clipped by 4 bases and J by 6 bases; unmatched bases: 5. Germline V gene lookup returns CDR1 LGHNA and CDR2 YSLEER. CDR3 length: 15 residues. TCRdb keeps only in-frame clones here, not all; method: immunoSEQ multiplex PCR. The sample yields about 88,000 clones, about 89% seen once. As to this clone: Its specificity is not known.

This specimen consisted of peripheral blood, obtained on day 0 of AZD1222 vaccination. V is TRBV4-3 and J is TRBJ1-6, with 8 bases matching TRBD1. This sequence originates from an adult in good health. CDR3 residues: CASSPQGATNSPLHF. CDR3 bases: TGCGCCAGCAGCCCTCAGGGGGCCACTAATTCACCCCTCCACTTT.